This T cell receptor (beta chain) was observed in a study of lung T cells in sarcoidosis with Löfgren's syndrome listed by TCRdb under 2017. Study-wide context: Sarcoidosis was characterized as a granulomatous disease that mainly affects the lungs and features an accumulation of CD4+ T cells in bronchoalveolar lavage fluid. The repertoire analyses were focused on Lofgren's syndrome patients.

From the germline V gene, CDR1 is MGHRA and CDR2 is YSYEKL. CDR3 length: 17 amino acids, cysteine to phenylalanine. Just CDR3 DNA is preserved here, 51 bases in frame from base 1. Cut back by 0 bases and 4 bases, the V and J ends lie 16 bases apart. The sequencing machine was an Illumina MiSeq. TCRdb ran its own pipeline on the public reads, namely fastp trimming at Q25 and MiXCR clone calling, and kept in-frame beta chains. CDR3 protein sequences are deduplicated, and each keeps its most common genes and DNA. The sample yields more than 2,000 distinct CDR3 sequences; 20% to 25% were counted once. Jointly, the top ten make up approximately 11% of the sample. Points the paper makes about the study in general: In alphabeta pairing analysis, TRAV12-1 was found to pair preferentially with TRBV2, and CDR3 homology was shown by the resulting paired TCRs. Sharing of TRAV12-1 and TRBV2 CDR3 motifs among multiple Lofgren's syndrome patients was reported, suggesting public CD4+ TCR repertoires. TRAV12-1 and TRBV2 were reported as the most expanded V gene segments in Löfgren's syndrome patients compared with control subjects. The study only suggested recognition of a sarcoidosis-associated antigen, and the antigen remained putative and unidentified.

This clonotype has a count of ten or more. Its antigen is not yet known. The record has no base qualities; no much larger clone is one base away. The study profiled TCR repertoires of CD4+ T cells collected through bronchoalveolar lavage. The receptor was derived from a human donor with sarcoidosis (Löfgren's syndrome or another form), or a control subject (not recorded which). Specimen: CD4+ T cells from bronchoalveolar lavage. The chain couples TRBV4-1 to TRBJ1-3; there is no confident call for the D gene. The base sequence is TGCGCCAGCAGCCAAGAGGAGGGCATCCTTGGGGGAAACACCATATATTTT. Its protein reads: CASSQEEGILGGNTIYF.